The entry below gives a single T cell receptor (beta chain) sequence along with its context. V dropped 1 base and J dropped 9 bases, with 7 bases sitting between them. CDR3 length equals 11 residues. The germline V gene has CDR1 SQVTM and CDR2 ANQGSEA. Random hexamers were used to reverse transcribe roughly 0.5 to 1 ug of RNA. Amplification of TCR beta CDR3 across 54 Vbeta and 13 Jbeta was performed with immunoSEQ multiplex PCR. TCRdb reprocessed the immunoSEQ multiplex PCR reads with MiXCR, giving one entry per CDR3 protein. This sample carries some 120,000 distinct CDR3 sequences, about 93% of them seen once, and the ten largest clones take 0.24%. The entry originates in a study of CD8 T cells in Susac syndrome.

This chain links TRBV29-1 with TRBJ2-1, with no clear D. The source is a human donor with multiple sclerosis. Sequencing was carried out using CD8+ T cells from PBMCs. As DNA, the CDR3 is TGCAGCGTTGAAGCAATGGGTGAGCAGTTCTTC. Encoded protein: CSVEAMGEQFF.